This entry lists 11 T cell receptor beta chains sequenced from one sample in a study of blood T cell repertoires in COVID-19. The assay was immunoSEQ multiplex PCR, and TCRdb's table has in-frame clones only and misses some. The data contain hundreds of thousands of clones, around nine tenths of them seen just once; the ten biggest clones take up 3% to 3.5%. Sequencing was done on a sample of peripheral blood. Source of these receptors: a man aged 55-75 years with acute or convalescent COVID-19.

The V and J genes are TRBV2 and TRBJ2-3, with a weak D call TRBD2 (7 bases). V dropped 8 bases and J dropped 1 base, with 16 bases sitting between them. The CDR3 totals 15 residues. Looked up from germline, CDR1 is SNHLY and CDR2 is FYNNEI. CDR3 sequence (DNA): TGTGCCAGCGGCCGGGGGGCTTTAGGCACAGATACGCAGTATTTT. Its protein product is CASGRGALGTDTQYF.

The chain uses TRBV14 and TRBJ1-1; 7 bases align to TRBD1. Germline V gene sequence: CDR1 SGHDN, CDR2 FVKESK. The J segment lost 5 bases and the V segment lost 6 bases, leaving 3 bases of the junction unmatched. CDR3 size: 12 residues. CDR3 in amino acids: CASSRGHTEAFF. As DNA, the CDR3 is TGTGCCAGCAGTAGGGGGCATACTGAAGCTTTCTTT.

This chain links TRBV19 with TRBJ2-2; 7 bases are a match to TRBD2. CDR1 is LNHDA, CDR2 SQIVND, per germline (reference sequence). V shed 6 bases and J 7 bases; nucleotides not matched to a gene: 17. The CDR3 covers 17 residues. This CDR3 is CASSPPGPAGLNGELFF. DNA of the CDR3: TGTGCCAGTAGCCCCCCCGGGCCAGCGGGGTTGAACGGGGAGCTGTTTTTT.

The V gene is TRBV29-1, the J gene TRBJ2-5, with 8 bases lining up with TRBD2. CDR1 SQVTM and CDR2 ANQGSEA come from the germline V gene. The CDR3 has 14 amino acids. V gave up 1 base and J gave up 4 bases; unmatched junction bases: 5. Here the CDR3 reads CSVEGAGGGETQYF. As DNA, the CDR3 is TGCAGCGTTGAAGGCGCCGGGGGGGGAGAGACCCAGTACTTC.

This clone was found a few times. The rearrangement joins TRBV3-1 (or the pseudogene TRBV3-2) to TRBJ1-2; weak D call: TRBD1 (6 bases). CDR1 LGHDT and CDR2 YNNKEL come from the germline V gene (reference sequence). The CDR3 is 14 amino acids. Trimming removed 0 bases at V and 8 bases at J, with 13 bases between. CDR3 loop: CASSQEQGRGGYTF. The CDR3, as DNA: TGTGCCAGCAGCCAAGAGCAGGGGCGAGGGGGCTACACCTTC.

The chain couples TRBV11-2 to TRBJ2-7, with D possibly TRBD1 on 6 matching bases. The ends were cut back, 0 bases at V and 4 bases at J, with 13 bases in the middle. The CDR3 extends over 15 amino acids. Germline lookup yields CDR1 SGHAT and CDR2 FQNNGV. CDR3 nucleotides: TGTGCCAGCAGCTTAGAGGGAACAGGGCCGTACGAGCAGTACTTC. This codes for CASSLEGTGPYEQYF.

DNA for the CDR3: TGTGCCAGCAGCCCCTACTCCGGGACAGGGGCGTACAATGAGCAGTTCTTC. It is translated as CASSPYSGTGAYNEQFF. This chain joins TRBV5-8 and TRBJ2-1; 10 nucleotides match TRBD1. Germline CDR1 and CDR2: SGHTS and YDEGEE. The CDR3 runs 17 residues. Trimming at V came to 4 bases and at J to 4 bases, leaving 11 bases not matched to a gene.

The chain links TRBV11-2 to TRBJ1-1; D unresolved. CDR3 length: 12 amino acids. V shed 10 bases and J shed 1 base, with 10 bases lying between them. Germline lookup yields CDR1 SGHAT and CDR2 FQNNGV. Here the CDR3 reads CATRWPNTEAFF. The CDR3 region has the DNA TGTGCCACTAGGTGGCCGAACACTGAAGCTTTCTTT.

The chain joins TRBV12-3 or TRBV12-4 to TRBJ2-3, with D possibly TRBD1 on 5 matching bases. V gave up 6 bases and J gave up 4 bases, with 11 bases separating them. The length of the CDR3 is 13 residues. CDR3 coding DNA: TGTGCCAGCAGCCAGGGAAGCGCAGATACGCAGTATTTT. This translates into CASSQGSADTQYF.

The V and J genes are TRBV3-1 (or the pseudogene TRBV3-2) and TRBJ2-3; D perhaps matches TRBD2 (6 bases). This CDR3 is built from 14 residues. In germline, CDR1 is LGHDT, CDR2 YNNKEL (reference sequence). Trimming took off 4 bases at V and 3 bases at J, with 11 bases between the two ends. For the CDR3, the DNA is TGTGCCAGCAGCCCGCTGAGCGGGACAGATACGCAGTATTTT. It yields the protein CASSPLSGTDTQYF.

This chain connects TRBV7-2 to TRBJ2-7, with 9 nucleotides matching TRBD2. The CDR3 spans 15 residues. The germline gives CDR1 SGHTA, CDR2 FQGNSA. V shed 3 bases, J shed 9 bases, and the junction held 12 bases outside the gene matches. The CDR3 loop is CASSLGSGGPQGQYF. CDR3 nucleotide sequence: TGTGCCAGCAGCTTGGGTAGCGGGGGACCGCAAGGGCAGTACTTC.